This T cell receptor beta chain emerged from a study of blood T cell repertoires in COVID-19. Study summary: T cells, B-cell-depleted T cells, or PBMCs supplied cDNA or gDNA.

Using immunoSEQ multiplex PCR, the repertoire was profiled, and TCRdb retains in-frame clones only, with some absent. The sample lists roughly 120,000 clones, approximately 88% occurring once. V gave up 5 bases and J gave up 0 bases; unmatched junction bases: 8. The germline CDR1 and CDR2 sequences are MNHEY and SVGEGT. This CDR3 spans 18 amino acids. The receptor's source is a woman aged 70-85 years with acute or convalescent COVID-19. The chain joins TRBV6-2 or TRBV6-3 to TRBJ1-6; 9 bases line up with TRBD1. Material: peripheral blood. This CDR3 reads CASSSGTGPSSYNSPLHF. The CDR3 DNA is TGTGCCAGCAGTAGTGGGACAGGGCCAAGCTCCTATAATTCACCCCTCCACTTT.